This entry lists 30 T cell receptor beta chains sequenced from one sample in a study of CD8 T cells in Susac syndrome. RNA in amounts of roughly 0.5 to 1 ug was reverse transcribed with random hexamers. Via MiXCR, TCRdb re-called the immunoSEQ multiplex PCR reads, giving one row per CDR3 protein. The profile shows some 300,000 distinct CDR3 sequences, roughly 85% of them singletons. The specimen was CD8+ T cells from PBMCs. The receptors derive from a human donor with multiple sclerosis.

CDR3 sequence: CASIGGRAPTDTQYF. The CDR3 region has the DNA TGTGCCAGCATCGGCGGGAGGGCCCCCACAGATACGCAGTATTTT. The chain links TRBV28 to TRBJ2-3, with 9 bases lining up with TRBD2. J gave up 2 bases and V 7 bases, and 7 bases lay outside the gene matches. This CDR3 has 15 residues. Germline CDR1 MDHEN, CDR2 SYDVKM.

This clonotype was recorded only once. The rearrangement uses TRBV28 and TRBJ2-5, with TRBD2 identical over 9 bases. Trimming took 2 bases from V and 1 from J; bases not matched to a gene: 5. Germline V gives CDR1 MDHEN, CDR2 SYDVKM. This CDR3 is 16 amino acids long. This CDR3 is CASSLLAGLIQETQYF. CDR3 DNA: TGTGCCAGCAGTTTACTAGCGGGACTTATCCAAGAGACCCAGTACTTC.

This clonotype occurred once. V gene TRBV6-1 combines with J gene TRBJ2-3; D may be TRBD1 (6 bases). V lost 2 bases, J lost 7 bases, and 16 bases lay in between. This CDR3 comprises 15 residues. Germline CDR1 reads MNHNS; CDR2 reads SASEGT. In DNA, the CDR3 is TGTGCCAGCAGTGAAATAGGGGGAGTATTGAATACGCAGTATTTT. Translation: CASSEIGGVLNTQYF.

CDR3 nucleotides: TGTGCCACCCACGGGACAGGGATCCCCTATGGCTACACCTTC. It specifies CATHGTGIPYGYTF. The V call is TRBV7-9, the J call TRBJ1-2; 9 bases align to TRBD1. Trimming at V came to 10 bases and at J to 4 bases, leaving 10 bases not matched to a gene. Germline V gene lookup returns CDR1 SEHNR and CDR2 FQNEAQ (reference sequence). The CDR3 has 14 amino acids.

The CDR3 protein is CASSLIPAGAGGFGEQFF. The CDR3, as DNA: TGTGCCAGCAGTTTAATTCCGGCAGGGGCTGGGGGGTTTGGTGAGCAGTTCTTC. V gene TRBV27 combines with J gene TRBJ2-1; D may correspond to TRBD1 or TRBD2 (6 bases each). The germline V and J ends were trimmed by 2 bases and 9 bases, with 26 bases remaining between them. The germline gives CDR1 MNHEY, CDR2 SMNVEV (reference sequence). The CDR3 loop spans 18 amino acids.

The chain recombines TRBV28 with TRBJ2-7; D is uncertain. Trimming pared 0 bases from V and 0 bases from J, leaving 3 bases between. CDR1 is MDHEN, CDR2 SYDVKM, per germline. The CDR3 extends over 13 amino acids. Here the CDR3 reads CASSLWDSYEQYF. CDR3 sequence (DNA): TGTGCCAGCAGTTTATGGGACTCCTACGAGCAGTACTTC.

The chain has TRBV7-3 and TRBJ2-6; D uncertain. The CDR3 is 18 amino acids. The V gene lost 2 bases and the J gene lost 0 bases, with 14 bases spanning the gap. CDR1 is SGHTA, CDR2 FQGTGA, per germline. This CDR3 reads CASSLYYSFSSGANVLTF. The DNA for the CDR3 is TGTGCCAGCAGCTTATACTACAGCTTCTCCTCTGGGGCCAACGTCCTGACTTTC.

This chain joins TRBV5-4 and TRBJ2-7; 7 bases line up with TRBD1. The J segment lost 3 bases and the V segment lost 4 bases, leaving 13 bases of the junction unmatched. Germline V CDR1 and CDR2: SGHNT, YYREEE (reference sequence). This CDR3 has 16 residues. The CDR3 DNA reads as TGTGCCAGCAGCGCATCCCGGGACAGATCCGACTACGAGCAGTACTTC. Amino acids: CASSASRDRSDYEQYF.

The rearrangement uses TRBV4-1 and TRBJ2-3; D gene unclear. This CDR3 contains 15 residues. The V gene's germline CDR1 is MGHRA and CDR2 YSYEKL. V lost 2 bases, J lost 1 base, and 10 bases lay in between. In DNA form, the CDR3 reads TGCGCCAGCAGCCAAAATGAAAGGGGCACAGATACGCAGTATTTT. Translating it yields CASSQNERGTDTQYF.

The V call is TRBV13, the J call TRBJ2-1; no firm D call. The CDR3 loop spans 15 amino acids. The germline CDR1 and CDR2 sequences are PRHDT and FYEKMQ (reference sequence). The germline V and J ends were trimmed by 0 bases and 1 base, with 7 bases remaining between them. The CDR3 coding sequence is TGTGCCAGCAGCTTAGGAAAGGCGTCCTACAATGAGCAGTTCTTC. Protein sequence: CASSLGKASYNEQFF.

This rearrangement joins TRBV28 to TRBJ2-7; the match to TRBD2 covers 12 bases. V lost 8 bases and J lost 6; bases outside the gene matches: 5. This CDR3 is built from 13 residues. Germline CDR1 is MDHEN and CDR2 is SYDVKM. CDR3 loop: CASGLAGSSEQYF. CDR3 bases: TGTGCCAGCGGACTAGCGGGATCGAGCGAGCAGTACTTC.

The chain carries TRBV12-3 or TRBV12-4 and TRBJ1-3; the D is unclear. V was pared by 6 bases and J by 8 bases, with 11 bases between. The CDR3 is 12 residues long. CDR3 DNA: TGTGCCAGCAGGACCCCTTTATACACCATATATTTT. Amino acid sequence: CASRTPLYTIYF.

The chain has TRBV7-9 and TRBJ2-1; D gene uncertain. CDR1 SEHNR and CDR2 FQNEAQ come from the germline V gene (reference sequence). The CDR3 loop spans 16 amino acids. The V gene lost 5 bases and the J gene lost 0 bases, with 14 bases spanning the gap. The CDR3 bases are TGTGCCAGCAGCCCCCGTTGGGCGGACTCCTACAATGAGCAGTTCTTC. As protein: CASSPRWADSYNEQFF.

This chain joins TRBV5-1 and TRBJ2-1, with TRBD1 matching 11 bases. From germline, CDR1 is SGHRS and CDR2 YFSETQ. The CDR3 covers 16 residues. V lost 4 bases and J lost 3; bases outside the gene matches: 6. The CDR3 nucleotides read TGCGCCAGCAGCCATGGGACAGGGGGGATCTACAATGAGCAGTTCTTC. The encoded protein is CASSHGTGGIYNEQFF. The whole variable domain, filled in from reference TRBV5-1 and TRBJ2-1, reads KAGVTQTPRYLIKTRGQQVTLSCSPISGHRSVSWYQQTPGQGLQFLFEYFSETQRNKGNFPGRFSGRQFSNSRSEMNVSTLELGDSALYLCASSHGTGGIYNEQFFGPGTRLTVL.

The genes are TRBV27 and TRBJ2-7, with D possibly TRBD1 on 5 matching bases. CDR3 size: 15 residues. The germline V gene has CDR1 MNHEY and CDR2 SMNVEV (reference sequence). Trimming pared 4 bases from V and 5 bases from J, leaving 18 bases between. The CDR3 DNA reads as TGTGCCAGCAGTTCCCCTCTCCGACAGTTCCACGAGCAGTACTTC. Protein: CASSSPLRQFHEQYF.

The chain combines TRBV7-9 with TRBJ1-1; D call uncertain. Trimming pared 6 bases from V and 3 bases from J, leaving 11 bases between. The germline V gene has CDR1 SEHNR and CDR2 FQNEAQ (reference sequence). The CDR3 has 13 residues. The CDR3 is CASSQKGHTEAFF. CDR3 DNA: TGTGCCAGCAGTCAAAAAGGGCACACTGAAGCTTTCTTT.

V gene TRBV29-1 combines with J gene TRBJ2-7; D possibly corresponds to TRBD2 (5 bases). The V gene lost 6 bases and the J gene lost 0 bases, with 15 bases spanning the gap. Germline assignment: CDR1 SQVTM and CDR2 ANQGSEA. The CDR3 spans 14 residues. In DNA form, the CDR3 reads TGCAGCGTGTCCGGACTTCCAAGCTCCTACGAGCAGTACTTC. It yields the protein CSVSGLPSSYEQYF.

The CDR3 DNA is TGTGCCAGCAGTTTTTTTGGCCAGCCCCAGCATTTT. Its protein is CASSFFGQPQHF. V and J are TRBV28 and TRBJ1-5; D is undetermined. V lost 3 bases and J lost 7, with 7 bases in between. CDR1 is MDHEN, CDR2 SYDVKM, per germline. There are 12 residues in the CDR3. The full variable domain, rest sourced from reference TRBV28 and TRBJ1-5, is DVKVTQSSRYLVKRTGEKVFLECVQDMDHENMFWYRQDPGLGLRLIYFSYDVKMKEKGDIPEGYSVSREKKERFSLILESASTNQTSMYLCASSFFGQPQHFGDGTRLSIL.

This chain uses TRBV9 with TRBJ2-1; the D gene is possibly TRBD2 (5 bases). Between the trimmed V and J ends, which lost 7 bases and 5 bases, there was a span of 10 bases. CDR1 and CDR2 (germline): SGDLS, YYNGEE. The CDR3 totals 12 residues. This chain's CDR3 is CASGRLDNEQFF. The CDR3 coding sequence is TGTGCCAGCGGGAGACTCGACAATGAGCAGTTCTTC.

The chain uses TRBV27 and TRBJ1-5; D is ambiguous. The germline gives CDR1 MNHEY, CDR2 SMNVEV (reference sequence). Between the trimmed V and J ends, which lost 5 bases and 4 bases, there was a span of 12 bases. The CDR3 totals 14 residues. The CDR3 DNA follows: TGTGCCAGCAGTGAAACAGTGAAAAATCAGCCCCAGCATTTT. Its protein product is CASSETVKNQPQHF.

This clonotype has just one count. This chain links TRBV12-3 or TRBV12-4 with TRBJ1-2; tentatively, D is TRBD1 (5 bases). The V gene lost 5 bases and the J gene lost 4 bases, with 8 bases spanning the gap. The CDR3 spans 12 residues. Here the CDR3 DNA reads TGTGCCAGCAGTGACAGTATCTATGGCTACACCTTC. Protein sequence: CASSDSIYGYTF.

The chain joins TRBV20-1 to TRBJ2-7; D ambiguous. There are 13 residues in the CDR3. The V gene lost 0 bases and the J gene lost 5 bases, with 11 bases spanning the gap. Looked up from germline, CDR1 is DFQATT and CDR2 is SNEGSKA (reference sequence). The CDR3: CSARDQLGDEQYF. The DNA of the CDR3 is TGCAGTGCTAGAGATCAGCTAGGCGACGAGCAGTACTTC.

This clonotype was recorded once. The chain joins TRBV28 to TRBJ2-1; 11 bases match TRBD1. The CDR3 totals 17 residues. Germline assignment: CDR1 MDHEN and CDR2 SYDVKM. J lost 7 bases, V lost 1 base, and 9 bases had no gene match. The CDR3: CASSLFRTGGALNEQFF. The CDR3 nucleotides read TGTGCCAGCAGTTTATTCCGGACAGGGGGCGCGTTGAATGAGCAGTTCTTC.

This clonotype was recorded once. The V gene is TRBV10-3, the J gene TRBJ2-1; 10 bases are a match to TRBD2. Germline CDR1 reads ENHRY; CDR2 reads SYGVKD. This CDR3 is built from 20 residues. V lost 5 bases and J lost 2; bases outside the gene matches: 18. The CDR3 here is CAISRGRELAGLGTYNEQFF. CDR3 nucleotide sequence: TGTGCCATCAGTCGTGGCAGGGAACTAGCGGGACTTGGGACCTACAATGAGCAGTTCTTC.

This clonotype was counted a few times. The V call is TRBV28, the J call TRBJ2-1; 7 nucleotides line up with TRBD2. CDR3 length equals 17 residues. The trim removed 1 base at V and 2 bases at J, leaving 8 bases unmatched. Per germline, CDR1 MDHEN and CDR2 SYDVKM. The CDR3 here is CASSLLGLAETYNEQFF. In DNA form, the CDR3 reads TGTGCCAGCAGTTTATTGGGCCTAGCGGAGACCTACAATGAGCAGTTCTTC.

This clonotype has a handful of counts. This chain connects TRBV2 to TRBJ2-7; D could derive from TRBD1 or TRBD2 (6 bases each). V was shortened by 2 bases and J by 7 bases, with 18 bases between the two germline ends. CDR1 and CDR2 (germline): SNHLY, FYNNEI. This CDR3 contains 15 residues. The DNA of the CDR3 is TGTGCCAGCAGTGAAAGGGGGAGGTCAATGGATGAGCAGTACTTC. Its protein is CASSERGRSMDEQYF.

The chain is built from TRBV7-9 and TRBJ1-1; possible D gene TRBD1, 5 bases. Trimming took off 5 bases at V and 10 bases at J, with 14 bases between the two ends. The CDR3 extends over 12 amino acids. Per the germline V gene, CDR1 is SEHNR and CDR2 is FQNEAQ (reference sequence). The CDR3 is CASSVDGRGAFF. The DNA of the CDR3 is TGTGCCAGCAGCGTCGACGGTAGGGGAGCTTTCTTT.

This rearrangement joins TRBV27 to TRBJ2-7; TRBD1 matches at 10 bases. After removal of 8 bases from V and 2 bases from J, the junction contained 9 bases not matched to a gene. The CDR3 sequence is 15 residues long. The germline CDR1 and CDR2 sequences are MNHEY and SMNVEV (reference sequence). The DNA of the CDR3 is TGTGCCAGCGGGACAGGGGCCCCACAAGCCTACGAGCAGTACTTC. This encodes CASGTGAPQAYEQYF.

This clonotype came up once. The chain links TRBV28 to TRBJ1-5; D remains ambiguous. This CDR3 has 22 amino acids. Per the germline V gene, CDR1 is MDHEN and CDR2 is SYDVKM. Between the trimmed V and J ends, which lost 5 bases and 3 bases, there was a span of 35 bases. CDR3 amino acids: CASSPKPPWRRWKEYDNQPQHF. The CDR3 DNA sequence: TGTGCCAGCAGTCCCAAACCTCCGTGGCGCAGGTGGAAGGAATACGACAATCAGCCCCAGCATTTT.

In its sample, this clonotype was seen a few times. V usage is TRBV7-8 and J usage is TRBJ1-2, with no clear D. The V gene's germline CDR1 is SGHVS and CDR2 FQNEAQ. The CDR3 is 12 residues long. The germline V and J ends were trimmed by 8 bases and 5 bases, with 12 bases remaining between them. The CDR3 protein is CASAPGFYGYTF. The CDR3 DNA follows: TGTGCCAGCGCTCCAGGTTTTTATGGCTACACCTTC.